The subject of this entry is one T cell receptor beta chain. These data originate in a study of control samples from healthy donors and cancer patients. The data were produced by immunoSEQ multiplex PCR, yet TCRdb's version contains in-frame clones alone and is incomplete. The sample consists of 120,000 or so clones, 70% to 90% of them appearing once. Between the trimmed V and J ends, which lost 1 base and 8 bases, there was a span of 12 bases. The CDR3 extends over 14 amino acids. Germline CDR1 SEHNR, CDR2 FQNEAQ (reference sequence). The chain links TRBV7-9 to TRBJ1-3; weak D call: TRBD1 (5 bases). The source of this sequence is a man between 50 and 59 years old in good health. Sequenced input: blood. CDR3 sequence reads: CASSLEGDRDTIYF. The CDR3 nucleotides read TGTGCCAGCAGCTTAGAAGGGGACCGGGACACCATATATTTT. Supplemented by reference TRBV7-9 and TRBJ1-3, the full variable domain reads DTGVSQNPRHKITKRGQNVTFRCDPISEHNRLYWYRQTLGQGPEFLTYFQNEAQLEKSRLLSDRFSAERPKGSFSTLEIQRTEQGDSAMYLCASSLEGDRDTIYFGEGSWLTVV.